The T cell receptor (beta chain) described here comes from a study of PD-L1 blockade in urothelial cancer. From germline, CDR1 is SGHTA and CDR2 FQGTGA. CDR3 size: 15 residues. J lost 7 bases, V lost 2 bases, and 6 bases had no gene match. Sequencing used immunoSEQ multiplex PCR; TCRdb keeps in-frame clones, though not all of them. The sample gives 20,000 to 30,000 clones, less than 90% of which show up once; about 33% is in the top ten. V and J are TRBV7-3 and TRBJ2-1; 9 nucleotides match TRBD2. This receptor was identified in a man aged 55 to 70 with urothelial cancer. Sequenced material: PBMCs, taken around atezolizumab (anti-PD-L1) treatment. CDR3: CASSLGGGARNEQFF. CDR3 in DNA: TGTGCCAGCAGCTTAGGCGGGGGGGCTAGGAATGAGCAGTTCTTC.